This TCR beta chain was sequenced in a study of T cells in Graves' hyperthyroidism and ophthalmopathy. V gave up 0 bases and J gave up 4 bases; unmatched junction bases: 2. CDR1 is MNHEY and CDR2 is SVGAGI in the germline V gene. The CDR3 extends over 14 amino acids. Diagnoses were established using clinical symptoms, serum thyroxine and TRAb, thyroid ultrasound and orbital computed tomography. This clonotype was found many times. Researchers amplified the TCR beta CDR3 regions from RNA transcripts. During a first-round RT-PCR of the TCR CDR3, the HTBI primer set was used. TCRdb fed the multiplex PCR reads into MiXCR, producing one record per CDR3 protein. The profile shows about 520,000 distinct CDR3 sequences, under 25% of them singletons.

This chain connects TRBV6-5 to TRBJ1-1; 7 bases are shared with TRBD1. This clonotype was sampled from a man aged 18 to 30 with Graves' hyperthyroidism. Sequenced input: blood. CDR3 in amino acids: CASSYSNRGTEAFF. CDR3 nucleotide sequence: TGTGCCAGCAGTTACTCGAACAGGGGCACTGAAGCTTTCTTT.